The 20 T cell receptor beta chains reported below all come from one sample, sequenced in a study of PD-1 blockade in mismatch repair-deficient tumors. Assay: immunoSEQ multiplex PCR; the TCRdb copy retains only in-frame clones and omits some. The profile shows roughly 37,000 clones, approximately 88% of them singletons. The specimen was PBMCs, collected less than 40 weeks after starting pembrolizumab. The source is an adult with mismatch repair-deficient cancer.

This clone has a single count. The chain recombines TRBV2 with TRBJ1-5; the match to TRBD1 covers 11 bases. The ends lost 6 bases at V and 5 bases at J; junction bases unmatched: 18. Germline CDR1 and CDR2: SNHLY and FYNNEI. The CDR3 has 19 residues. The CDR3, as DNA: TGTGCCAGCAGCGATCCGTGGGGACAGGGGGGATCGGGACATCAGCCCCAGCATTTT. It specifies CASSDPWGQGGSGHQPQHF. The full variable domain, in which reference TRBV2 and TRBJ1-5 provide the parts outside the CDR3, is EPEVTQTPSHQVTQMGQEVILRCVPISNHLYFYWYRQILGQKVEFLVSFYNNEISEKSEIFDDQFSVERPDGSNFTLKIRSTKLEDSAMYFCASSDPWGQGGSGHQPQHFGDGTRLSIL.

This chain connects TRBV2 to TRBJ2-5; D is possibly TRBD1 (5 bases). The V gene's germline CDR1 is SNHLY and CDR2 FYNNEI. This CDR3 contains 14 residues. V lost 4 bases and J 1 base, leaving 10 bases between the germline ends. The CDR3 loop reads CASSVRVGQETQYF. CDR3 in DNA: TGTGCCAGCAGTGTCAGGGTCGGCCAAGAGACCCAGTACTTC.

The chain links TRBV5-1 to TRBJ2-3, with TRBD2 matching over 7 bases. This CDR3 spans 14 amino acids. The germline V gene encodes CDR1 SGHRS and CDR2 YFSETQ. J gave up 0 bases and V 6 bases, and 4 bases lay outside the gene matches. The CDR3, as DNA: TGCGCCAGCAACTCGGGGGGAAGCACAGATACGCAGTATTTT. This sequence encodes CASNSGGSTDTQYF.

This rearrangement joins TRBV5-1 to TRBJ1-1, with D possibly matching TRBD1 (5 bases). The germline V gene encodes CDR1 SGHRS and CDR2 YFSETQ. The CDR3 runs to 14 residues. The germline V and J ends were trimmed by 5 bases and 0 bases, with 11 bases remaining between them. CDR3 nucleotide sequence: TGCGCCAGCAGGTCGGGGGGATTGAACACTGAAGCTTTCTTT. Protein sequence: CASRSGGLNTEAFF.

The V and J genes are TRBV4-2 and TRBJ2-2; TRBD2 matches 12 bases. Trimming took 4 bases from V and 4 from J; bases not matched to a gene: 7. The CDR3 length is 17 residues. Germline V CDR1 and CDR2: LGHNA, YNFKEQ. The CDR3 DNA reads TGTGCCAGCAGCCTTCTAGCGGGAGGGCCAGCCACCGGGGAGCTGTTTTTT. It is translated as CASSLLAGGPATGELFF.

The chain combines TRBV19 with TRBJ1-2; possible D gene TRBD1, 6 bases. This CDR3 has 12 residues. Trimming pared 4 bases from V and 4 bases from J, leaving 7 bases between. Germline values: CDR1 LNHDA, CDR2 SQIVND (reference sequence). CDR3 loop: CASSTRGYGYTF. The CDR3 coding sequence is TGTGCCAGTAGTACCAGGGGCTATGGCTACACCTTC.

The chain links TRBV6-5 to TRBJ2-3; D not resolved. The length of the CDR3 is 11 residues. Trimming pared 2 bases from V and 7 bases from J, leaving 4 bases between. CDR1 and CDR2 (germline): MNHEY, SVGAGI. CDR3 residues: CASSYQNTQYF. In DNA form, the CDR3 reads TGTGCCAGCAGTTACCAGAATACGCAGTATTTT.

The chain has TRBV27 and TRBJ1-1, with D possibly matching TRBD1 (6 bases). V shed 6 bases and J shed 1 base, with 21 bases lying between them. Germline CDR1 MNHEY, CDR2 SMNVEV (reference sequence). The CDR3 totals 17 residues. CDR3 sequence: CASSPGRYREGNTEAFF. In nucleotides, the CDR3 is TGTGCCAGCAGCCCTGGCCGGTACAGGGAGGGGAACACTGAAGCTTTCTTT.

The chain has TRBV5-1 and TRBJ2-5; 7 bases fit TRBD1. The CDR3 runs to 15 residues. V lost 3 bases to trimming and J lost 0 bases; unmatched junction nucleotides: 5. CDR1 is SGHRS, CDR2 YFSETQ, per germline. CDR3 loop: CASSSEGTDQETQYF. In DNA form, the CDR3 reads TGCGCCAGCAGCTCAGAGGGGACAGACCAAGAGACCCAGTACTTC.

This clone was seen a few times. The chain combines TRBV7-8 with TRBJ2-7, with a weak D call TRBD2 (6 bases). CDR3 length: 15 amino acids. Germline assignment: CDR1 SGHVS and CDR2 FQNEAQ. The V and J ends lost 5 bases and 1 base respectively, with 15 bases between them. The CDR3 spells CASSDVAGQSYEQYF. The CDR3 DNA reads TGTGCCAGCAGCGACGTGGCGGGGCAATCCTACGAGCAGTACTTC.

The chain uses TRBV27 and TRBJ2-2, with 8 nucleotides matching TRBD2. The CDR3 totals 16 residues. V lost 2 bases to trimming and J lost 4 bases; unmatched junction nucleotides: 6. From germline, CDR1 is MNHEY and CDR2 SMNVEV (reference sequence). CDR3 nucleotide sequence: TGTGCCAGCAGTTTAAGTTGGACTAGCATCACCGGGGAGCTGTTTTTT. It codes for CASSLSWTSITGELFF.

The chain couples TRBV7-3 to TRBJ2-1, with TRBD2 identical over 10 bases. Germline V gives CDR1 SGHTA, CDR2 FQGTGA. The CDR3 has 15 residues. With V trimmed by 5 bases and J by 8 bases, 9 bases remained unmatched. CDR3 amino acids: CASSPQREGIDEQFF. DNA of the CDR3: TGTGCCAGCAGCCCTCAGCGGGAGGGGATCGATGAGCAGTTCTTC.

This CDR3 is CASSLNRGQPQHF. The DNA for the CDR3 is TGTGCCAGCAGTCTGAACAGGGGTCAGCCCCAGCATTTT. The V and J genes are TRBV6-5 and TRBJ1-5; TRBD1 aligns across 7 bases. Germline trimming cut 5 bases from V and 6 bases from J; bases unmatched to any gene: 4. CDR3 length: 13 residues. Germline V lookup: CDR1 MNHEY, CDR2 SVGAGI.

This clone appeared a single time. The gene calls are TRBV7-3 and TRBJ2-1; no clear D. V was cut by 2 bases and J by 9 bases, with 5 bases left in between. This CDR3 region has 11 residues. Germline values: CDR1 SGHTA, CDR2 FQGTGA. In DNA, the CDR3 is TGTGCCAGCAGCTTAGGTAGTGAGCAGTTCTTC. Protein sequence: CASSLGSEQFF.

The chain recombines TRBV5-4 with TRBJ2-1; 10 bases map to TRBD2. The trim removed 4 bases at V and 9 bases at J, leaving 13 bases unmatched. Germline lookup yields CDR1 SGHNT and CDR2 YYREEE (reference sequence). The CDR3 covers 16 residues. CDR3 bases: TGTGCCAGCAGCCCGGGGGGGCTAGCGGGAGAAGGTGAGCAGTTCTTC. Protein product: CASSPGGLAGEGEQFF.

The chain employs TRBV30 and TRBJ1-1, with D tentatively TRBD1 (5 bases). Germline V gene lookup returns CDR1 GTSNPN and CDR2 SVGIG (reference sequence). This CDR3 contains 15 residues. Trimming took off 5 bases at V and 7 bases at J, with 23 bases between the two ends. This CDR3 is CAWVRSRGGYGEAFF. In DNA form, the CDR3 reads TGTGCCTGGGTCAGATCCCGGGGGGGATACGGTGAAGCTTTCTTT.

The chain employs TRBV29-1 and TRBJ2-3, with a weak D call TRBD2 (6 bases). V dropped 2 bases and J dropped 3 bases, with 9 bases sitting between them. Germline CDR1 is SQVTM and CDR2 is ANQGSEA. The CDR3 loop spans 13 amino acids. CDR3 loop: CSVETGSTDTQYF. The DNA of the CDR3 is TGCAGCGTTGAAACCGGGAGTACAGATACGCAGTATTTT.

The V gene is TRBV12-5, the J gene TRBJ1-2; TRBD1 agrees at 7 bases. CDR1 and CDR2 from the germline V gene are LGHNT and FRNRAP. This CDR3 is built from 13 residues. Trimming removed 5 bases from V and 4 bases from J; junction bases left unmatched: 4. The CDR3 DNA reads as TGTGCTAGTGGTCCCGGGACAGCCTATGGCTACACCTTC. Translated: CASGPGTAYGYTF.

V is TRBV5-1 and J is TRBJ1-1, with a weak D call TRBD1 (6 bases). Germline lookup yields CDR1 SGHRS and CDR2 YFSETQ. The CDR3 is 13 amino acids. V lost 4 bases to trimming and J lost 5 bases, with 12 bases between them. DNA of the CDR3: TGCGCCAGCAGCCCTAACAGGGATACTGAAGCTTTCTTT. Protein product: CASSPNRDTEAFF.

Comment on this clone: The junction does not match germline at one end; this may be a read error. V is TRBV5-8 and J is TRBJ1-5; no reliable D call. The CDR3 loop spans 12 amino acids. Germline-derived CDR1 and CDR2 are SGHTS and YDEGEE. In DNA form, the CDR3 reads TGTGCCAGCAGCTTGGCTAATCAACCCCAGCATTTT. Translation gives CASSLANQPQHF.